This record looks at one T cell receptor beta chain sequence and its context. This sample is part of a study of blood T cell repertoires in COVID-19. Study context: Samples came from the United States, Italy and Spain, spanning acute and convalescent COVID-19.

In the authors' workflow: Researchers report that nucleated cell counts were estimated from reference gene primer amplification. Here immunoSEQ multiplex PCR was the method, and the copy in TCRdb shows in-frame clones only, minus some. The V and J calls and clone size come from that table; D and trimming were worked out from the DNA. Of approximately 250,000 clones listed, about nine tenths are singletons. This study enrolled people aged about 18 to 90 from around 25 US geographic areas. Sequences were obtained from PBMCs or T cells enriched from blood (not recorded which). The sequence was collected from a woman between 40 and 55 years old with acute COVID-19.

For the CDR3, the DNA is TGTGCCAGCAGCGTAGGAACAGGGGGCTCAAGTGAAGCTTTCTTT. Translation: CASSVGTGGSSEAFF. J is TRBJ1-1 and V is TRBV9; 9 bases are a match to TRBD1. Per germline, CDR1 SGDLS and CDR2 YYNGEE. The CDR3 consists of 15 residues. Trimming cost V 0 bases and J 7 bases; bases outside gene matches: 7.